Listed here are 11 T cell receptor beta chains from one sample, sequenced in a study of OX40 agonist ivuxolimab in advanced cancers. The protocol used for the library was the immunoSEQ multiplex PCR assay. Sourced from immuneACCESS, this table was stored by TCRdb with only in-frame sequences that have V and J called. A share of the clones is absent; for the studies checked, an unresolved V gene accounts for under half, and the remainder has no known explanation. In this sample the table shows 7,500 to 10,000 clones, roughly 74% of which occur a single time. The ten largest clones represent around half of the sample. Sequenced material: CD4+ or CD8+ T cells sorted from blood, taken in a trial of the OX40 agonist ivuxolimab. The receptors stem from an adult with an advanced solid tumor such as melanoma, head and neck, liver or kidney cancer.

The chain links TRBV10-3 to TRBJ2-1; 8 nucleotides line up with TRBD2. CDR1 and CDR2 (germline): ENHRY, SYGVKD. With V trimmed by 2 bases and J by 4 bases, 4 bases remained unmatched. The CDR3 runs 15 residues. This CDR3 reads CAISEILADYNEQFF. CDR3 bases: TGTGCCATCAGTGAGATACTAGCGGATTACAATGAGCAGTTCTTC.

The V and J genes are TRBV11-2 and TRBJ2-1; 10 nucleotides line up with TRBD2. Trimming cost V 1 base and J 4 bases; bases outside gene matches: 1. This CDR3 contains 15 residues. The germline V gene has CDR1 SGHAT and CDR2 FQNNGV. The CDR3 nucleotides are TGTGCCAGCAGCTTAGGGACTAGCGGATACAATGAGCAGTTCTTC. It translates to CASSLGTSGYNEQFF.

The chain links TRBV27 to TRBJ1-6, with no clear D. Germline CDR1 MNHEY, CDR2 SMNVEV (reference sequence). The V gene lost 6 bases and the J gene lost 8 bases, with 14 bases spanning the gap. The CDR3 runs to 14 residues. The CDR3 is CASSEGQIYSPLHF. For the CDR3, the DNA is TGTGCCAGCAGCGAAGGGCAGATTTATTCACCCCTCCACTTT.

The chain's CDR3 is CASSLVGGVGSYEQYF. CDR3 nucleotide sequence: TGTGCCAGCAGCTTAGTTGGGGGTGTGGGCTCCTACGAGCAGTACTTC. V and J are TRBV7-9 and TRBJ2-7, with D perhaps matching TRBD1 or TRBD2 (5 bases each). CDR1 and CDR2 from the germline V gene are SEHNR and FQNEAQ (reference sequence). CDR3 length equals 16 residues. V was clipped by 1 base and J by 0 bases, with 13 bases between them.

This rearrangement joins TRBV7-8 to TRBJ2-7; no clear D. The ends were cut back, 5 bases at V and 3 bases at J, with 17 bases in the middle. The CDR3 covers 15 residues. The germline gives CDR1 SGHVS, CDR2 FQNEAQ. Here the CDR3 DNA reads TGTGCCAGCAGCCCTTACGAAGGGATTAACTACGAGCAGTACTTC. Translating it yields CASSPYEGINYEQYF.

The rearrangement uses TRBV7-8 and TRBJ2-5; D is possibly TRBD2 (5 bases). In germline, CDR1 is SGHVS, CDR2 FQNEAQ. Trimming pared 4 bases from V and 2 bases from J, leaving 14 bases between. This CDR3 spans 15 amino acids. The CDR3 here is CASSSRRSGQETQYF. The CDR3 DNA sequence: TGTGCCAGCAGCTCCCGGAGGAGCGGACAAGAGACCCAGTACTTC.

V is TRBV13 and J is TRBJ2-3; 7 positions agree with TRBD2. This CDR3 is built from 16 residues. With 6 bases clipped from V and 2 bases from J, the junction kept 11 bases outside the gene matches. Germline loops: CDR1 PRHDT, CDR2 FYEKMQ (reference sequence). The CDR3 DNA reads as TGTGCCAGCAGTGAAGCTGGCGGGGGTCCCACAGATACGCAGTATTTT. Amino acid sequence: CASSEAGGGPTDTQYF.

The gene calls are TRBV4-3 and TRBJ2-1; 10 positions match TRBD2. Per germline, CDR1 LGHNA and CDR2 YSLEER. The V and J ends lost 2 bases and 6 bases, in that order; junction bases with no gene match: 10. This CDR3 is 17 amino acids long. The CDR3 reads CASSQTILAGDINEQFF. DNA of the CDR3: TGCGCCAGCAGCCAAACTATTCTAGCGGGGGACATCAATGAGCAGTTCTTC.

This clone was seen once. This chain links TRBV9 with TRBJ2-1; no clear D. Trimming removed 4 bases from V and 5 bases from J, with 13 bases in between. CDR1 is SGDLS, CDR2 YYNGEE, per germline. The CDR3 contains 14 residues. In nucleotides, the CDR3 is TGTGCCAGCAGCCCGGCCTCGGGCGACAATGAGCAGTTCTTC. Residues: CASSPASGDNEQFF.

In nucleotides, the CDR3 is TGTGCCAGCAGGACTACGTGGGGTCTGAACACTGAAGCTTTCTTT. It is translated as CASRTTWGLNTEAFF. This chain uses TRBV11-2 with TRBJ1-1; D is unresolved. This CDR3 spans 15 amino acids. With 6 bases removed from V and 0 bases from J, the gap between germline ends came to 14 bases. Germline values: CDR1 SGHAT, CDR2 FQNNGV.

This clone ranks as medium-sized. This chain connects TRBV9 to TRBJ2-3, with 9 bases aligning to TRBD2. CDR3 length equals 17 residues. Unmatched junction bases numbered 7, after V lost 2 bases and J lost 0 bases. Germline V CDR1 and CDR2: SGDLS, YYNGEE. The CDR3 here is CASSVPRGGTSTDTQYF. The DNA for the CDR3 is TGTGCCAGCAGCGTCCCGCGGGGGGGGACTAGCACAGATACGCAGTATTTT.